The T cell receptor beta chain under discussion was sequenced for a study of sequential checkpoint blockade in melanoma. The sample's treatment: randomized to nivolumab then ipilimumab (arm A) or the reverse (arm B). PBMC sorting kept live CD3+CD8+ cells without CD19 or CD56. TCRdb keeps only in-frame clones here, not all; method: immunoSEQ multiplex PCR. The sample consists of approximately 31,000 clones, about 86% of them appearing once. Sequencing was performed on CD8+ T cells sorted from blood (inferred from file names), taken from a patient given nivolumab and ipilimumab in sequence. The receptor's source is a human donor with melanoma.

This chain's CDR3 is CASSQDGGTGELFF. The CDR3 region has the DNA TGCGCCAGCAGCCAAGACGGGGGAACCGGGGAGCTGTTTTTT. The chain combines TRBV4-3 with TRBJ2-2; D might be TRBD2 (6 bases). CDR3 length: 14 residues. Germline values: CDR1 LGHNA, CDR2 YSLEER. Trimming shortened V by 0 bases and J by 5 bases, and 7 bases separated the two germline ends.